This T cell receptor beta chain is drawn from a study of T cell repertoires in aging, cancer and after chemotherapy. This clonotype is labeled medium-sized. What it binds is unknown. Germline CDR1 and CDR2: GTSNPN and SVGIG (reference sequence). CDR3 length: 16 residues. Trimming pared 1 base from V and 2 bases from J, leaving 18 bases between. TRB rearrangements spanning V, D and J were amplified using mixed TRB-A/B primers. TCRdb independently ran MiXCR on the multiplex PCR reads; one entry per CDR3 protein. The profile shows around 12,000 distinct CDR3 sequences, 20% to 25% of them singletons. Peripheral blood genomic DNA, not sorted cells or RNA, was the template. The study, taken as a whole, reports: Age-matched healthy donors had significantly more diverse, less clonal blood TCR repertoires than untreated cancer patients. In healthy donors, age-related TCR diversity loss mainly reflected lost richness. Rebound thymic output was suggested by rising median generation probability during chemotherapy in each cancer cohort.

The receptor's source is a human donor in good health. The rearrangement links TRBV30 to TRBJ2-7; D is uncertain. The material sequenced was blood. The CDR3: CAWSDFGIPNPYEQYF. The CDR3 nucleotides are TGTGCCTGGAGTGATTTCGGTATCCCTAACCCCTACGAGCAGTACTTC.